This is a list of T cell receptor beta chains from one sample in a study of blood T cell repertoires in COVID-19. Generated by immunoSEQ multiplex PCR, the TCRdb table keeps only in-frame clones and is missing some. Among over 70,000 clones listed, roughly 72% were seen once. Sequenced sample: peripheral blood. These receptors all stem from a man between 65 and 80 years old with acute or convalescent COVID-19. Both conserved end residues are part of each CDR3. Fields, in order: clone size, J gene, V gene, D gene, CDR3 DNA, CDR3 protein. D genes are given only for firm matches. Clone sizes are given selectively: once, few, many, or a class where the clone is expanded.

NA,TRBJ1-4,TRBV5-5,NA,TGTGCCAGCAGCCCAGGAGGGACTAATGAAAAACTGTTTTTT,CASSPGGTNEKLFF
once,TRBJ2-7,TRBV10-3,NA,TGTGCCATCAGGACAGAATTCCCAGGCGAGCAGTACTTC,CAIRTEFPGEQYF
NA,TRBJ1-1,TRBV3-1/TRBV3-2,NA,TGTGCCAGCAGCCAAGCCCTGGGGGGGAACACTGAAGCTTTCTTT,CASSQALGGNTEAFF
NA,TRBJ1-1,TRBV6-5,NA,TGTGCCACCCAAGACAGGAGGACTGAAGCTTTCTTT,CATQDRRTEAFF
once,TRBJ1-2,TRBV2,TRBD1,TGTGCCAGCAGTGAAGGACAGGGGGCGAAATATGGCTACACCTTC,CASSEGQGAKYGYTF
once,TRBJ1-1,TRBV28,TRBD1,TGTGCCAGCAGTTACGACAGGGGTTGGACTGAAGCTTTCTTT,CASSYDRGWTEAFF
NA,TRBJ2-1,TRBV10-3,TRBD2,TGTGCCGTGGATGGGGGGGGACCCTACAATGAGCAGTTCTTC,CAVDGGGPYNEQFF
NA,TRBJ1-2,TRBV9,NA,TGTGCCAGCAGCGGTGGGGGCACTAACTATGGCTACACCTTC,CASSGGGTNYGYTF
NA,TRBJ2-7,TRBV6-2/TRBV6-3,TRBD1,TGTGCCAGCAGTTACTCGAAGGGGGACAGGGAGACTGGCGGGCAGTACTTC,CASSYSKGDRETGGQYF
NA,TRBJ1-1,TRBV12-3/TRBV12-4,NA,TGTGCCAGCAGCCCATTCAGCGGGACTGAAGCTTTCTTT,CASSPFSGTEAFF
NA,TRBJ2-2,TRBV12-3/TRBV12-4,NA,TGTGCCAGCAGAGACCAGGGCGGGGAGCTGTTTTTT,CASRDQGGELFF
NA,TRBJ2-2,TRBV9,TRBD1,TGTGCCAGCAGCGTAGAGCAGGGGGCCACCGGGGAGCTGTTTTTT,CASSVEQGATGELFF
once,TRBJ1-2,TRBV28,TRBD1,TGTGCCAGCAGTTCCCCCACAGGGGGCAATGGCTACACCTTC,CASSSPTGGNGYTF
NA,TRBJ1-2,TRBV19,NA,TGTGCCGCTCAGGCTAACTATGGCTACACCTTC,CAAQANYGYTF
NA,TRBJ1-1,TRBV14,TRBD1,TGTGCCAGCAGCCAATCCGGGACAGGGTACTCTGGGGCTTTCTTT,CASSQSGTGYSGAFF
NA,TRBJ2-3,TRBV7-9,TRBD2,TGTGCCAGCAGCCGCCGGACTAGTTTAACGCAGTATTTT,CASSRRTSLTQYF